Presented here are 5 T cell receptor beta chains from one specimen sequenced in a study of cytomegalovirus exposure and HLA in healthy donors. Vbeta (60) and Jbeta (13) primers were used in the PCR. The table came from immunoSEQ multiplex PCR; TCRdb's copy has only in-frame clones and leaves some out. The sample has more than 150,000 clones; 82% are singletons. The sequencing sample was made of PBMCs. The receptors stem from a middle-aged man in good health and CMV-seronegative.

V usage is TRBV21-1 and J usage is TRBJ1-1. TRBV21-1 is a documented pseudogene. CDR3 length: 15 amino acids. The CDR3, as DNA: TGTGCCAGCAGCAACGTAGGGAGTGCGGACACTGAAGCTTTCTTT. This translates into CASSNVGSADTEAFF.

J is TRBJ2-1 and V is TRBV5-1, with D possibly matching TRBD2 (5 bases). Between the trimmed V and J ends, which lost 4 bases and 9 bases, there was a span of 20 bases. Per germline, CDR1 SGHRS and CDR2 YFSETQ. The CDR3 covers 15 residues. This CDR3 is CASSGSAEGNGEQFF. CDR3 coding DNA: TGCGCCAGCAGCGGCTCAGCGGAAGGTAATGGTGAGCAGTTCTTC. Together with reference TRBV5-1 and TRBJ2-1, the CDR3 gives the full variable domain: KAGVTQTPRYLIKTRGQQVTLSCSPISGHRSVSWYQQTPGQGLQFLFEYFSETQRNKGNFPGRFSGRQFSNSRSEMNVSTLELGDSALYLCASSGSAEGNGEQFFGPGTRLTVL.

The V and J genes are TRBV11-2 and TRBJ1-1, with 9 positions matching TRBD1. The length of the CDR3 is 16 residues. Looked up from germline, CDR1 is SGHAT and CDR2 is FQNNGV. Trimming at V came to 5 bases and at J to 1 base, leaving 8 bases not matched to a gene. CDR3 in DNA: TGTGCCAGCAGCACGTGGCTGGACAGGGGGAACACTGAAGCTTTCTTT. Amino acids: CASSTWLDRGNTEAFF.

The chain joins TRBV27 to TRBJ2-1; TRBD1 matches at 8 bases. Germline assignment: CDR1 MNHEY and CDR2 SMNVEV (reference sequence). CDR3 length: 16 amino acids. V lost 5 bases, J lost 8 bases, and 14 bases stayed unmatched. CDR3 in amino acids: CASSVRRQGIIHEQFF. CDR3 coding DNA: TGTGCCAGCAGTGTCCGCCGACAGGGGATTATCCATGAGCAGTTCTTC.

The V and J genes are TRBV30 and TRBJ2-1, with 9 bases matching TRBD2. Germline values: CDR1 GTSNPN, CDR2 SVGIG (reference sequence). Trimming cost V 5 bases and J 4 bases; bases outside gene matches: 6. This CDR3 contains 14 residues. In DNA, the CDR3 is TGTGCCTGGTCACCGGGACTAGCATACAATGAGCAGTTCTTC. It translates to CAWSPGLAYNEQFF.